The clone carrying this TCR beta chain was observed a few times. Trimming removed 0 bases from V and 3 bases from J, with 14 bases in between. This CDR3 comprises 15 residues. The V gene's germline CDR1 is SQVTM and CDR2 ANQGSEA. This sample is drawn from a study of shared T cell receptors in the human thymus. Repertoires were generated with immunoSEQ multiplex PCR, while TCRdb's copy carries only in-frame clones and drops some. Of roughly 560,000 clones in the sample, more than 75% are singletons; the top ten hold about 0.013%. These same records also appear under a second study, on human thymus T cells. This second study notes: It was healthy Finnish infants having corrective surgery for congenital heart defects who were the donors.

The sequenced material came from thymocytes. The sequence was obtained from a boy in the first two years of life with a congenital heart defect. This chain links TRBV29-1 with TRBJ2-5; weak D call: TRBD2 (6 bases). In nucleotides, the CDR3 is TGCAGCGTTGAAGATGGGTCGGGAGCGGAAGAGACCCAGTACTTC. Its translation: CSVEDGSGAEETQYF.